The 4 T cell receptor beta chains given below trace back to one sample, sequenced in a study of T cells in Graves' hyperthyroidism and ophthalmopathy. What was amplified from RNA transcripts were TCR beta CDR3 regions. Primed by the HTBI set, a first-round RT-PCR was run on the TCR CDR3. MiXCR was run by TCRdb on the multiplex PCR reads, yielding one entry per CDR3 protein. The data contain roughly 640,000 distinct CDR3 sequences, about a sixth of them singletons. The sequenced sample consisted of blood. Receptors originate from a woman aged 40 to 50 with Graves' ophthalmopathy.

About this clonotype itself: A much larger clone differs by one base, so this may be a read error. The rearrangement joins TRBV24-1 to TRBJ2-5; TRBD2 matches at 8 bases. The CDR3 consists of 19 residues. V shed 8 bases, J shed 1 base, and the junction held 20 bases outside the gene matches. CDR1 and CDR2 from the germline V gene are KGHDR and SFDVKD. CDR3 in DNA: TGTGCCACCACTGGACCCCCGGGACTAGGAGCCTGGGGCCAAGAGACCCAGTACTTC. Its protein is CATTGPPGLGAWGQETQYF.

This clonotype occurred many times. The chain is built from TRBV2 and TRBJ1-1, with a possible D match to TRBD1 (6 bases). The germline V gene encodes CDR1 SNHLY and CDR2 FYNNEI. V lost 6 bases and J 1 base, leaving 9 bases between the germline ends. The CDR3 has 13 residues. This CDR3 reads CASRADRNTEAFF. CDR3 DNA: TGTGCCAGCAGGGCGGACAGGAACACTGAAGCTTTCTTT.

CDR3 in amino acids: CASSYQGAMGNQPQHF. The CDR3 coding sequence is TGTGCCAGCAGTTACCAGGGGGCGATGGGCAATCAGCCCCAGCATTTT. The genes are TRBV6-5 and TRBJ1-5, with TRBD1 identical over 8 bases. Germline V lookup: CDR1 MNHEY, CDR2 SVGAGI. The V and J ends lost 2 bases and 2 bases, in that order; junction bases with no gene match: 5. CDR3 length equals 16 residues.

This clonotype was picked up many times. This chain joins TRBV30 and TRBJ2-1; D is undetermined. V lost 0 bases to trimming and J lost 6 bases, with 6 bases between them. Germline assignment: CDR1 GTSNPN and CDR2 SVGIG (reference sequence). The CDR3 has 12 amino acids. In DNA form, the CDR3 reads TGTGCCTGGAGTGTTCAGTTCAATGAGCAGTTCTTC. Its protein is CAWSVQFNEQFF.